This T cell receptor (beta chain) was identified in a study of control samples from healthy donors and cancer patients. From germline, CDR1 is SNHLY and CDR2 FYNNEI. The CDR3 spans 16 residues. Trimming removed 4 bases from V and 5 bases from J; junction bases left unmatched: 8. The assay was immunoSEQ multiplex PCR, and TCRdb's table has in-frame clones only and misses some. Found here are about 140,000 clones, roughly 94% of them singletons; the top ten hold around 13%. This clonotype originated in a man aged 40-49 years in good health. Specimen: blood. The chain links TRBV2 to TRBJ2-2; TRBD1 aligns across 9 bases. CDR3 protein: CASSGNRGPLTGELFF. The CDR3 nucleotides are TGTGCCAGCAGTGGAAACAGGGGGCCGTTAACCGGGGAGCTGTTTTTT.